Below are 11 T cell receptor beta chains sequenced from a single sample in a study of neoadjuvant anti-PD-1 for oral cavity cancer. Produced via immunoSEQ multiplex PCR; TCRdb's table is partial and in-frame only. The data contain 14,000 to 15,000 clones, approximately 71% of them singletons. The sample consisted of PBMCs, taken before nivolumab (anti-PD-1) treatment. The receptors come from a person between 40 and 79 years old with oral cavity squamous cell carcinoma.

The chain uses TRBV5-4 and TRBJ2-2; 8 nucleotides align to TRBD2. The CDR3 is 15 amino acids. V was pared by 4 bases and J by 6 bases, with 8 bases of the junction left unmatched. In germline, CDR1 is SGHNT, CDR2 YYREEE (reference sequence). CDR3 sequence reads: CASSISGSRPGELFF. The DNA for the CDR3 is TGTGCCAGCAGCATAAGCGGGAGCCGGCCCGGGGAGCTGTTTTTT.

The rearrangement links TRBV28 to TRBJ1-5, with 11 bases aligning to TRBD1. V shed 6 bases and J 6 bases; nucleotides not matched to a gene: 7. The CDR3 contains 15 residues. In germline, CDR1 is MDHEN, CDR2 SYDVKM. In nucleotides, the CDR3 is TGTGCCAGCAGCCCCGGACAGGGGGCGATTCAGCCCCAGCATTTT. This sequence encodes CASSPGQGAIQPQHF. The full variable domain, in which reference TRBV28 and TRBJ1-5 provide the parts outside the CDR3, is DVKVTQSSRYLVKRTGEKVFLECVQDMDHENMFWYRQDPGLGLRLIYFSYDVKMKEKGDIPEGYSVSREKKERFSLILESASTNQTSMYLCASSPGQGAIQPQHFGDGTRLSIL.

Here the CDR3 reads CASTLDRVGYTF. The CDR3 bases are TGTGCCAGCACTTTGGACAGGGTCGGCTACACCTTC. The chain employs TRBV5-6 and TRBJ1-2; TRBD1 agrees at 8 bases. The CDR3 totals 12 residues. With 6 bases clipped from V and 8 bases from J, the junction kept 6 bases outside the gene matches. Germline V gives CDR1 SGHDT, CDR2 YYEEEE.

The rearrangement uses TRBV4-2 and TRBJ2-3, with D possibly called TRBD1 or TRBD2 (5 bases each). Germline V CDR1 and CDR2: LGHNA, YNFKEQ. The CDR3 covers 19 residues. V gave up 3 bases and J gave up 2 bases, with 24 bases separating them. This CDR3 reads CASSQGTPGPEFSTDTQYF. CDR3 nucleotides: TGTGCCAGCAGCCAGGGGACCCCAGGTCCGGAGTTCTCCACAGATACGCAGTATTTT.

The chain uses TRBV29-1 and TRBJ2-3, with 12 bases identical to TRBD2. The germline CDR1 and CDR2 sequences are SQVTM and ANQGSEA. The CDR3 extends over 15 amino acids. V lost 6 bases to trimming and J lost 0 bases; unmatched junction nucleotides: 4. The CDR3, as DNA: TGCAGCGTCCTCGGACTAGCGGGGAGCACAGATACGCAGTATTTT. Amino acid sequence: CSVLGLAGSTDTQYF.

The chain employs TRBV5-1 and TRBJ2-1; 9 nucleotides match TRBD2. The J segment lost 8 bases and the V segment lost 2 bases, leaving 8 bases of the junction unmatched. Germline lookup yields CDR1 SGHRS and CDR2 YFSETQ. The CDR3 is made up of 15 amino acids. The CDR3 protein is CASSFPLAGPDEQFF. The CDR3 DNA follows: TGCGCCAGCAGCTTTCCCCTAGCGGGGCCCGATGAGCAGTTCTTC.

The rearrangement uses TRBV11-1 and TRBJ2-1; weak D call: TRBD1 (5 bases). CDR1 and CDR2 (germline): SGHAT, FQDESV (reference sequence). With 5 bases removed from V and 5 bases from J, the gap between germline ends came to 16 bases. This CDR3 region has 15 residues. This CDR3 reads CASSALQGSNNEQFF. The DNA for the CDR3 is TGTGCCAGCAGCGCCCTGCAGGGTAGTAACAATGAGCAGTTCTTC.

V and J are TRBV4-2 and TRBJ2-5; the D gene could be TRBD1 or TRBD2 (5 bases each). V was pared by 4 bases and J by 5 bases, with 14 bases between. The germline V gene has CDR1 LGHNA and CDR2 YNFKEQ. This CDR3 spans 14 amino acids. The CDR3: CASSPLGELETQYF. CDR3 in DNA: TGTGCCAGCAGCCCACTAGGGGAGTTGGAGACCCAGTACTTC.

This chain joins TRBV5-6 and TRBJ2-1; 8 bases map to TRBD2. The CDR3 contains 16 residues. After removal of 0 bases from V and 7 bases from J, the junction contained 9 bases not matched to a gene. Germline-derived CDR1 and CDR2 are SGHDT and YYEEEE. CDR3 DNA sequence: TGTGCCAGCAGCTTGGGTTCCCGGGGGGGCCTTAATGAGCAGTTCTTC. Residues: CASSLGSRGGLNEQFF.

V gene TRBV30 combines with J gene TRBJ1-1, with D tentatively TRBD1 (5 bases). CDR1 is GTSNPN and CDR2 is SVGIG in the germline V gene (reference sequence). This CDR3 has 12 residues. The V and J ends lost 0 bases and 9 bases respectively, with 11 bases between them. The CDR3 loop is CAWSVRAGKAFF. The CDR3 DNA reads TGTGCCTGGAGTGTAAGGGCAGGGAAAGCTTTCTTT.

The V call is TRBV6-1, the J call TRBJ1-1, with 8 nucleotides matching TRBD1. V shed 5 bases and J 3 bases; nucleotides not matched to a gene: 8. The germline gives CDR1 MNHNS, CDR2 SASEGT. The CDR3 has 15 residues. CDR3 region: CASSSYPGGDTEAFF. The DNA for the CDR3 is TGTGCCAGCAGTTCTTACCCAGGGGGCGACACTGAAGCTTTCTTT.